This T cell receptor (beta chain) stems from a study of lymphopenia after photon versus proton radiotherapy. Study findings and constraints: Under photons, naive T cells and diversity fell while effector/memory populations rose. Oligoclonal CD8+ Temra expansion after nadir drove photon patients' diversity drop. Better survival with proton therapy was suggested as possible, not demonstrated.

In regard to this clone: The antigen remains unidentified.

Per the germline V gene, CDR1 is ENHRY and CDR2 is SYGVKD. There are 14 residues in the CDR3. V dropped 8 bases and J dropped 0 bases, with 13 bases sitting between them. Data came from immunoSEQ multiplex PCR; TCRdb stores just in-frame clones and leaves some out. The sample holds 60,000 to 75,000 clones; approximately 86% are singletons and the top ten take roughly 2.1%. This sequence originates from a middle-aged man with gastric cancer. This chain joins TRBV10-3 and TRBJ1-2; D gene uncertain. The sequenced sample was peripheral blood, obtained from a patient treated with photon-based radiotherapy. The DNA for the CDR3 is TGTGCCATCTTCAGTCCCGCAGCTAACTATGGCTACACCTTC. Encoded protein: CAIFSPAANYGYTF.